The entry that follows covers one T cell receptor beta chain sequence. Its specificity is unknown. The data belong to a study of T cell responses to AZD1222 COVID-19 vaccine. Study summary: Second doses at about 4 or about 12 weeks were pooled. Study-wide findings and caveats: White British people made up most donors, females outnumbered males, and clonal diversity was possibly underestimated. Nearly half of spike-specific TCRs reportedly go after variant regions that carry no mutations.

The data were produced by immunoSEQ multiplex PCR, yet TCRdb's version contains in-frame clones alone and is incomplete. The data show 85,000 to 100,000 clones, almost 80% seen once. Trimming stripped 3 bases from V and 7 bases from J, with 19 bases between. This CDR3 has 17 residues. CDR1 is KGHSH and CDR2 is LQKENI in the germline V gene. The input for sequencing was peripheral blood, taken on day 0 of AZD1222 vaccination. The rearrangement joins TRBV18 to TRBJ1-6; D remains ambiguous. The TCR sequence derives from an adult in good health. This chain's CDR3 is CASSPPREGSRNSPLHF. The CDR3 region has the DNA TGTGCCAGCTCACCCCCCCGGGAGGGTAGTCGGAATTCACCCCTCCACTTT.